Below, 24 T cell receptor beta chains from the same sample are listed, as sequenced in a study of blood T cells in healthy people across ages. Next came a second PCR, run for about 7 to 12 cycles, which used a sample-barcoded 5' primer along with a J-beta primer mix. One entry per CDR3 protein results from TCRdb running MiXCR on the 5' RACE reads. Among over a million distinct CDR3 sequences, 55% to 75% were seen once, and the ten largest hold approximately 7%. The sequenced sample consisted of blood. The receptors were sampled from a man between 18 and 35 years old in good health.

A few counts support this clonotype. This may stem from a read error, because a much larger clone lies one nucleotide away. V is TRBV27 and J is TRBJ2-1, with TRBD2 identical over 7 bases. This CDR3 has 15 residues. Germline assignment: CDR1 MNHEY and CDR2 SMNVEV (reference sequence). The CDR3, as DNA: TGTGCCAGCACTTTAGGCGGGAGCTCCTACAATGAGCAGTTCTTC. It specifies CASTLGGSSYNEQFF.

The chain carries TRBV29-1 and TRBJ1-2; unclear D gene. The CDR3 sequence is 14 residues long. The germline V gene encodes CDR1 SQVTM and CDR2 ANQGSEA. V lost 5 bases and J lost 4, with 17 bases in between. CDR3 residues: CSVPLRLTGYGYTF. The CDR3 bases are TGCAGCGTTCCCCTTCGCCTGACGGGCTATGGCTACACCTTC.

V gene TRBV12-3 or TRBV12-4 combines with J gene TRBJ2-2; 7 bases fit TRBD1. The CDR3 is 15 amino acids. V dropped 6 bases and J dropped 1; count of bases not matched to a gene: 5. This CDR3 is CASRAGTVNTGELFF. The CDR3 DNA reads as TGTGCCAGCAGGGCCGGGACAGTGAACACCGGGGAGCTGTTTTTT.

V gene TRBV11-2 combines with J gene TRBJ1-2; possibly TRBD1 for D (5 bases). From germline, CDR1 is SGHAT and CDR2 FQNNGV. The CDR3 is 14 residues long. V was cut by 5 bases and J by 8 bases, with 18 bases left in between. CDR3 sequence (DNA): TGTGCCAGCAGCCAAGGACTAGGGAAGGGGGGCTACACCTTC. Its protein product is CASSQGLGKGGYTF.

The chain employs TRBV29-1 and TRBJ2-7; D uncertain. The CDR3 extends over 12 amino acids. Looked up from germline, CDR1 is SQVTM and CDR2 is ANQGSEA. V was clipped by 6 bases and J by 2 bases, with 11 bases between them. CDR3 sequence (DNA): TGCAGCGTCGGATCGACGACCTACGAGCAGTACTTC. Translated: CSVGSTTYEQYF.

This clonotype was seen just once. The chain is built from TRBV14 and TRBJ2-3; D may correspond to TRBD1 or TRBD2 (5 bases each). The V and J ends lost 2 bases and 6 bases respectively, with 21 bases between them. This CDR3 has 17 residues. The germline V gene encodes CDR1 SGHDN and CDR2 FVKESK. The CDR3: CASSQISGPLSTDTQYF. The CDR3 DNA reads as TGTGCCAGCAGCCAAATTTCGGGACCCCTTTCCACGGATACGCAGTATTTT.

The CDR3 region has the DNA TGTGCCAGCAGCCCAGAAAGGGGGAGGAGGCGATCGGTCTACGAGCAGTACTTC. Protein sequence: CASSPERGRRRSVYEQYF. V is TRBV12-3 or TRBV12-4 and J is TRBJ2-7; D possibly uses TRBD1 or TRBD2 (6 bases each). This CDR3 is 18 amino acids long. The V end lost 6 bases, the J end lost 3 bases, and 27 bases lay between the germline ends.

The sample holds a few counts of this clonotype. The chain links TRBV5-1 to TRBJ1-2; no clear D gene. This CDR3 has 14 residues. V was trimmed by 5 bases and J by 6 bases, leaving 17 bases between them. CDR1 and CDR2 (germline): SGHRS, YFSETQ. For the CDR3, the DNA is TGCGCCAGCAGTCCTAGGCAGATTCAGGATGGCTACACCTTC. Translation: CASSPRQIQDGYTF. The whole variable domain, remainder taken from reference TRBV5-1 and TRBJ1-2, is KAGVTQTPRYLIKTRGQQVTLSCSPISGHRSVSWYQQTPGQGLQFLFEYFSETQRNKGNFPGRFSGRQFSNSRSEMNVSTLELGDSALYLCASSPRQIQDGYTFGSGTRLTVV.

V is TRBV28 and J is TRBJ1-1; TRBD1 is a possible D gene (5 bases). Germline V gene data show CDR1 as MDHEN and CDR2 as SYDVKM. The length of the CDR3 is 16 residues. Trimming took 4 bases from V and 5 from J, leaving 20 bases between them. CDR3 DNA: TGTGCCAGCAGTTGGGGACCGCGAGGGGTGCAAACTGAAGCTTTCTTT. Its translation: CASSWGPRGVQTEAFF.

V usage is TRBV20-1 and J usage is TRBJ2-5; D is undetermined. The closer fit of TRBJ2-7 to the DNA end suggests the J call may be wrong. The CDR3 covers 12 residues. Germline-derived CDR1 and CDR2 are DFQATT and SNEGSKA (reference sequence). The CDR3 DNA follows: TGCAGTATATTTAAGGAAACGGGCGAGCAGTACTTC. Its protein is CSIFKETGEQYF.

V gene TRBV11-2 combines with J gene TRBJ1-1; no firm D call. Germline CDR1 is SGHAT and CDR2 is FQNNGV. CDR3 length: 14 residues. Trimming pared 5 bases from V and 6 bases from J, leaving 16 bases between. The chain's CDR3 is CASSPGVGGAEAFF. The CDR3 DNA reads as TGTGCCAGCAGCCCCGGCGTAGGTGGCGCTGAAGCTTTCTTT.

The V gene is TRBV20-1, the J gene TRBJ2-4; TRBD2 matches at 12 bases. J was trimmed by 13 bases and V by 2 bases; bases with no gene match: 24. Per the germline V gene, CDR1 is DFQATT and CDR2 is SNEGSKA (reference sequence). This CDR3 region has 19 residues. CDR3 bases: TGCAGTGCTAGATCCCTAGCGGGGGGGATATTATTCTCATACAATGAGCAGTACTTC. Its protein is CSARSLAGGILFSYNEQYF.

The chain joins TRBV20-1 to TRBJ2-4; D is perhaps TRBD1 (5 bases). Judging by the DNA end, TRBJ2-7 fits better; the J call may be wrong. Germline CDR1 and CDR2: DFQATT and SNEGSKA (reference sequence). This CDR3 comprises 13 residues. The CDR3 nucleotides are TGCAGTGCTAGCCAGGGTCGGTTGAGCGAGCAGTACTTC. This translates into CSASQGRLSEQYF.

V is TRBV11-2 and J is TRBJ2-1; TRBD2 matches 7 bases. J gave up 5 bases and V 5 bases, and 12 bases lay outside the gene matches. The CDR3 length is 16 residues. Germline CDR1 and CDR2: SGHAT and FQNNGV. CDR3 sequence: CASSDPPGLLDNEQFF. CDR3 coding DNA: TGTGCCAGCAGCGACCCCCCGGGACTACTCGACAATGAGCAGTTCTTC.

The chain employs TRBV6-1 and TRBJ2-6; D is undetermined. The length of the CDR3 is 14 residues. Looked up from germline, CDR1 is MNHNS and CDR2 is SASEGT. Trimming left V 7 bases short and J 0 bases short, with 7 bases between. This chain's CDR3 is CASTTSSGANVLTF. As DNA, the CDR3 is TGTGCCAGCACCACGAGCTCTGGGGCCAACGTCCTGACTTTC.

The chain recombines TRBV29-1 with TRBJ1-1, with D possibly matching TRBD1 (6 bases). The CDR3 spans 16 residues. V was pared by 7 bases and J by 4 bases, with 25 bases between. Germline CDR1 is SQVTM and CDR2 is ANQGSEA. In DNA, the CDR3 is TGCAGCGCCAGGCCCACAGGGACGATGGGTGGCACTGAAGCTTTCTTT. Its protein is CSARPTGTMGGTEAFF.

This sequence joins TRBV20-1 and TRBJ2-5; TRBD1 matches at 11 bases. The ends lost 5 bases at V and 5 bases at J; junction bases unmatched: 7. CDR3 size: 14 residues. Per the germline V gene, CDR1 is DFQATT and CDR2 is SNEGSKA (reference sequence). CDR3 nucleotide sequence: TGCAGTGCTGAGGACAGGGGGCGCGGGGAGACCCAGTACTTC. Its protein product is CSAEDRGRGETQYF.

J is TRBJ2-2 and V is TRBV10-3; TRBD1 matches at 7 bases. The CDR3 covers 12 residues. The germline CDR1 and CDR2 sequences are ENHRY and SYGVKD. The junction had 1 base not matched to a gene; V was cut back by 6 bases and J by 6 bases. The CDR3 reads CAIRTGAGELFF. The CDR3 bases are TGTGCCATCAGAACAGGGGCCGGGGAGCTGTTTTTT.

This clonotype appeared once. The chain uses TRBV3-1 and TRBJ1-1; possibly TRBD1 for D (6 bases). The V end lost 3 bases, the J end lost 1 base, and 12 bases lay between the germline ends. The CDR3 covers 15 residues. Germline lookup yields CDR1 LGHDT and CDR2 YNNKEL (reference sequence). The CDR3 is CASSQPRGQNTEAFF. The CDR3 DNA follows: TGTGCCAGCAGCCAGCCCAGGGGACAGAACACTGAAGCTTTCTTT.

The chain recombines TRBV4-1 with TRBJ2-5, with D perhaps matching TRBD1 (5 bases). Judging by the DNA end, TRBJ2-7 fits better; the J call may be wrong. Germline CDR1 MGHRA, CDR2 YSYEKL. This CDR3 contains 16 residues. The CDR3 region has the DNA TGCGCCAGCAGCCAAGTTCCCCAGGGCAAGGGCTACGAGCAGTACTTC. Translation: CASSQVPQGKGYEQYF.

The CDR3 region has the DNA TGCGCCAGCAGAGTGGGGCAGTATCAAGAGACCCAGTACTTC. Translated, it gives CASRVGQYQETQYF. The chain uses TRBV5-1 and TRBJ2-5; D might be TRBD1 (5 bases). V was cut by 5 bases and J by 2 bases, with 13 bases left in between. The germline gives CDR1 SGHRS, CDR2 YFSETQ. CDR3 length: 14 residues.

There are a few counts of this clonotype. The chain uses TRBV20-1 and TRBJ2-5; the D gene could be TRBD1 or TRBD2 (5 bases each). Germline CDR1 reads DFQATT; CDR2 reads SNEGSKA (reference sequence). The length of the CDR3 is 14 residues. Trimming removed 0 bases from V and 5 bases from J, with 13 bases in between. The CDR3 bases are TGCAGTGCTAGAGATCCTCGGGGCGCGGAGACCCAGTACTTC. Amino acid sequence: CSARDPRGAETQYF.

In DNA form, the CDR3 reads TGTGCCAGCGGTATAATCAATGAGCAGTTCTTC. Translated, it gives CASGIINEQFF. V is TRBV12-3 or TRBV12-4 and J is TRBJ2-1; D gene ambiguous. Trimming shortened V by 8 bases and J by 6 bases, and 8 bases separated the two germline ends. The CDR3 sequence is 11 residues long.

The chain couples TRBV6-5 to TRBJ1-2; D ambiguous. This CDR3 contains 13 residues. Germline V gene data show CDR1 as MNHEY and CDR2 as SVGAGI. Trimming pared 6 bases from V and 5 bases from J, leaving 13 bases between. CDR3 sequence: CASRPIGFYGYTF. The CDR3 region has the DNA TGTGCCAGCAGACCGATAGGGTTTTATGGCTACACCTTC.